Shown below are 21 T cell receptor beta chains from a single sample sequenced in a study of CD8+ T cells in alopecia areata (dated by TCRdb to the late 2010s). What the time point label conveys for this sample: baseline before oral tofacitinib. To prepare the library, the immunoSEQ multiplex PCR assay was applied. To provide template for TCR sequencing, every sample had RNA extracted and reverse transcribed into cDNA. This immuneACCESS table, as held by TCRdb, lists in-frame sequences with V and J called but not all clones. Of the missing ones, under half trace to an unresolved V gene in checked studies; the others have no known cause. The sample profile shows roughly 150,000 clones; more than 45% of them were found once. The ten top clones hold roughly a fifth of the sample. The material sequenced was CD8+ T cells sorted from blood, taken at week 0. The receptors stem from a human donor with alopecia areata.

Concerning this clone itself: The sample has other DNA sequences that encode this CDR3 too. The J gene is TRBJ2-6, the V gene TRBV9, with D unresolved. CDR3 length: 15 residues. Germline V gene sequence: CDR1 SGDLS, CDR2 YYNGEE. The ends were cut back, 0 bases at V and 0 bases at J, with 4 bases in the middle. CDR3 loop: CASSVAGSGANVLTF. In DNA, the CDR3 is TGTGCCAGCAGCGTAGCGGGCTCTGGGGCCAACGTCCTGACTTTC. Full variable domain (remainder filled in from reference TRBV9 and TRBJ2-6): DSGVTQTPKHLITATGQRVTLRCSPRSGDLSVYWYQQSLDQGLQFLIQYYNGEERAKGNILERFSAQQFPDLHSELNLSSLELGDSALYFCASSVAGSGANVLTFGAGSRLTVL.

The V call is TRBV27, the J call TRBJ1-1; 7 nucleotides agree with TRBD1. Germline V gene data show CDR1 as MNHEY and CDR2 as SMNVEV (reference sequence). J was trimmed by 4 bases and V by 5 bases; bases with no gene match: 7. The CDR3 loop spans 14 amino acids. The CDR3 region has the DNA TGTGCCAGCAGTGCGTCGACAGGGTCCACTGAAGCTTTCTTT. Its translation is CASSASTGSTEAFF.

This clone came up a few times. The chain employs TRBV4-3 and TRBJ2-1; 8 nucleotides match TRBD1. Losses at the gene ends were 1 base for V and 1 base for J; bases not matched to a gene: 6. Per the germline V gene, CDR1 is LGHNA and CDR2 is YSLEER. The CDR3 sequence is 17 residues long. The CDR3 here is CASSQGWGQESYNEQFF. The DNA for the CDR3 is TGCGCCAGCAGCCAAGGCTGGGGACAGGAGTCCTACAATGAGCAGTTCTTC.

The chain joins TRBV29-1 to TRBJ2-2; no firm D call. V lost 2 bases and J lost 6, with 13 bases in between. The CDR3 is made up of 14 amino acids. CDR1 is SQVTM and CDR2 is ANQGSEA in the germline V gene. CDR3 nucleotide sequence: TGCAGCGTTGAAAAGTCAGAATTGCCCGGGGAGCTGTTTTTT. Encoded protein: CSVEKSELPGELFF.

The J gene is TRBJ1-1, the V gene TRBV5-5; D gene ambiguous. V was pared by 2 bases and J by 1 base, with 15 bases between. The V gene's germline CDR1 is SGHKS and CDR2 YYEKEE (reference sequence). CDR3 length: 16 residues. CDR3: CASSLYQDGQNTEAFF. The CDR3 region has the DNA TGTGCCAGCAGCTTATATCAGGACGGCCAGAACACTGAAGCTTTCTTT.

The chain recombines TRBV6-5 with TRBJ2-5; D is unresolved. The V end lost 10 bases, the J end lost 2 bases, and 11 bases lay between the germline ends. The CDR3 runs 12 residues. CDR1 MNHEY and CDR2 SVGAGI come from the germline V gene. The CDR3 nucleotides read TGTGCCACCCAAACAGCACAAGAGACCCAGTACTTC. Amino acid sequence: CATQTAQETQYF.

This clone was picked up a small number of times. V is TRBV30 and J is TRBJ1-1, with D possibly being TRBD1 (5 bases). The CDR3 loop spans 11 amino acids. Germline CDR1 and CDR2: GTSNPN and SVGIG (reference sequence). V shed 5 bases and J shed 7 bases, with 11 bases lying between them. In DNA, the CDR3 is TGTGCCTGGTATCGGGGGATTGAAGCTTTCTTT. Translating it yields CAWYRGIEAFF.

V gene TRBV5-6 combines with J gene TRBJ2-7; possibly TRBD1 for D (7 bases). Per the germline V gene, CDR1 is SGHDT and CDR2 is YYEEEE. The V gene lost 0 bases and the J gene lost 4 bases, with 11 bases spanning the gap. The CDR3 totals 14 residues. The CDR3 region is CASSLGGTAYEQYF. CDR3 nucleotides: TGTGCCAGCAGCTTGGGCGGGACAGCGTACGAGCAGTACTTC.

The chain has TRBV4-3 and TRBJ2-7, with D perhaps matching TRBD1 or TRBD2 (5 bases each). V shed 5 bases and J shed 0 bases, with 17 bases lying between them. CDR1 LGHNA and CDR2 YSLEER come from the germline V gene. CDR3 length: 16 amino acids. CDR3 loop: CASSGTGTESSYEQYF. DNA for the CDR3: TGCGCCAGCAGCGGAACCGGGACCGAGAGCTCCTACGAGCAGTACTTC.

This clone occurred a few times. The chain recombines TRBV29-1 with TRBJ1-2; 8 nucleotides line up with TRBD1. The CDR3 contains 11 residues. Germline V lookup: CDR1 SQVTM, CDR2 ANQGSEA. V was clipped by 4 bases and J by 8 bases; unmatched bases: 3. The CDR3 DNA reads TGCAGCGTTGCACAGGGGGGCGGCTACACCTTC. Translated: CSVAQGGGYTF. The whole variable domain, remainder taken from reference TRBV29-1 and TRBJ1-2, is SAVISQKPSRDICQRGTSLTIQCQVDSQVTMMFWYRQQPGQSLTLIATANQGSEATYESGFVIDKFPISRPNLTFSTLTVSNMSPEDSSIYLCSVAQGGGYTFGSGTRLTVV.

V gene TRBV13 combines with J gene TRBJ2-5; no clear D gene. The CDR3 totals 13 residues. The germline V and J ends were trimmed by 4 bases and 5 bases, with 11 bases remaining between them. Germline lookup yields CDR1 PRHDT and CDR2 FYEKMQ (reference sequence). Here the CDR3 reads CASSSLGAETQYF. The CDR3 DNA is TGTGCCAGCAGCTCGCTAGGCGCGGAGACCCAGTACTTC. Full variable domain (missing parts from reference TRBV13 and TRBJ2-5): AAGVIQSPRHLIKEKRETATLKCYPIPRHDTVYWYQQGPGQDPQFLISFYEKMQSDKGSIPDRFSAQQFSDYHSELNMSSLELGDSALYFCASSSLGAETQYFGPGTRLLVL.

V is TRBV6-5 and J is TRBJ1-2, with D unclear. Per germline, CDR1 MNHEY and CDR2 SVGAGI. Trimming left V 0 bases short and J 10 bases short, with 15 bases between. The CDR3 length is 14 residues. The chain's CDR3 is CASSYSGGSADYTF. In DNA, the CDR3 is TGTGCCAGCAGTTACTCGGGCGGCAGTGCCGACTACACCTTC.

CDR3 amino acids: CASSPGGTYNEQFF. As DNA, the CDR3 is TGTGCCAGCAGCCCAGGAGGCACCTACAATGAGCAGTTCTTC. This chain links TRBV6-5 with TRBJ2-1; TRBD2 is a possible D gene (5 bases). The CDR3 has 14 residues. Germline V lookup: CDR1 MNHEY, CDR2 SVGAGI. The V and J ends lost 6 bases and 2 bases respectively, with 11 bases between them.

The V and J genes are TRBV30 and TRBJ2-7, with 10 bases lining up with TRBD1. The germline gives CDR1 GTSNPN, CDR2 SVGIG (reference sequence). The CDR3 covers 14 residues. Unmatched junction bases numbered 3, after V lost 1 base and J lost 3 bases. CDR3 nucleotides: TGTGCCTGGAGTGACGGGACAGGGGACTACGAGCAGTACTTC. This codes for CAWSDGTGDYEQYF. The full variable domain, completed using reference TRBV30 and TRBJ2-7, is SQTIHQWPATLVQPVGSPLSLECTVEGTSNPNLYWYRQAAGRGLQLLFYSVGIGQISSEVPQNLSASRPQDRQFILSSKKLLLSDSGFYLCAWSDGTGDYEQYFGPGTRLTVT.

The J gene is TRBJ2-7, the V gene TRBV29-1, with TRBD1 as a possible D gene (6 bases). The CDR3 extends over 13 amino acids. From germline, CDR1 is SQVTM and CDR2 ANQGSEA. The ends were cut back, 7 bases at V and 0 bases at J, with 13 bases in the middle. DNA of the CDR3: TGCAGCGCCATGACAGGAATCTCCTACGAGCAGTACTTC. It translates to CSAMTGISYEQYF.

This clone was seen just once. V is TRBV7-9 and J is TRBJ2-1; 9 positions match TRBD1. Germline values: CDR1 SEHNR, CDR2 FQNEAQ (reference sequence). The CDR3 sequence is 15 residues long. Trimming took 5 bases from V and 8 from J; bases not matched to a gene: 10. The CDR3 sequence: CASSPPDRGSHEQFF. The DNA for the CDR3 is TGTGCCAGCAGCCCGCCGGACAGGGGATCCCATGAGCAGTTCTTC.

This clone turned up a few times. This chain connects TRBV27 to TRBJ1-5, with a tentative D call TRBD1 (5 bases). V lost 4 bases and J 7 bases, leaving 14 bases between the germline ends. The germline V gene encodes CDR1 MNHEY and CDR2 SMNVEV (reference sequence). This CDR3 has 14 amino acids. DNA for the CDR3: TGTGCCAGCAGTTCAGGGTATTCTGGGCAGCCCCAGCATTTT. Residues: CASSSGYSGQPQHF.

There are a few counts of this clone. The chain is built from TRBV9 and TRBJ2-2, with no clear D. CDR3 length: 13 amino acids. V lost 0 bases, J lost 6 bases, and 6 bases lay in between. CDR1 and CDR2 from the germline V gene are SGDLS and YYNGEE. CDR3 residues: CASSVVPAGELFF. The DNA for the CDR3 is TGTGCCAGCAGCGTAGTCCCAGCCGGGGAGCTGTTTTTT.

The CDR3 DNA is TGTGCCAGCAGTCAACAGGGGACCGATGGCTACACCTTC. Protein: CASSQQGTDGYTF. This chain uses TRBV6-5 with TRBJ1-2, with 7 bases identical to TRBD1. Germline trimming cut 5 bases from V and 6 bases from J; bases unmatched to any gene: 6. The germline gives CDR1 MNHEY, CDR2 SVGAGI. The CDR3 covers 13 residues.

This clone was counted only a few times. V is TRBV9 and J is TRBJ2-7; D not resolved. The CDR3 runs to 11 residues. Germline loops: CDR1 SGDLS, CDR2 YYNGEE. V lost 4 bases, J lost 7 bases, and 9 bases lay in between. In DNA form, the CDR3 reads TGTGCCAGCAGCACCGGGTGGGAGCAGTACTTC. This translates into CASSTGWEQYF.

The chain recombines TRBV30 with TRBJ2-4; possible D gene TRBD2, 5 bases. The CDR3 loop spans 14 amino acids. Germline-derived CDR1 and CDR2 are GTSNPN and SVGIG (reference sequence). Trimming left V 2 bases short and J 8 bases short, with 16 bases between. DNA for the CDR3: TGTGCCTGGAGTAGACTCCAAACCGGGGACATTCAGTACTTC. It is translated as CAWSRLQTGDIQYF. Full variable domain (rest looked up from reference TRBV30 and TRBJ2-4): SQTIHQWPATLVQPVGSPLSLECTVEGTSNPNLYWYRQAAGRGLQLLFYSVGIGQISSEVPQNLSASRPQDRQFILSSKKLLLSDSGFYLCAWSRLQTGDIQYFGAGTRLSVL.